This is a list of T cell receptor beta chains from one sample in a study of CD4 and CD8 cells across lung adenocarcinoma regions. Using its own MiXCR run on the PCR reads, TCRdb lists one record per CDR3 protein. Of approximately 3,500 distinct CDR3 sequences in the sample, around 62% are singletons; the top ten hold less than 20%. Material for sequencing was CD4+ T cells from the margin of a lung tumor. The receptors here all came from a male donor with lung adenocarcinoma. The CD4 and CD8 labels of this study may be unreliable. CDR3s include the opening cysteine and the closing phenylalanine or tryptophan. D genes are given only for firm matches. The size entry is marked missing in some rows and otherwise reads once, few, many or a size class.

CDR3,DNA,D,V,length,J,size
CASRGVYNEQYF,TGTGCCAGCCGGGGGGTGTACAATGAGCAGTACTTC,TRBD2,TRBV6-1,12,TRBJ2-7,few
CASSEGGHWDETQYF,TGTGCCAGCAGTGAGGGGGGCCACTGGGATGAGACCCAGTACTTC,.,TRBV12-3/TRBV12-4,15,TRBJ2-5,.
CASSEAVLGLAGETYNEQFF,TGTGCCAGCAGTGAAGCGGTATTGGGTTTAGCGGGAGAGACCTACAATGAGCAGTTCTTC,TRBD2,TRBV6-1,20,TRBJ2-1,.
CASSLGGEYEQYF,TGTGCCAGCAGCTTAGGGGGGGAGTACGAGCAGTACTTC,.,TRBV7-2,13,TRBJ2-7,few
CASNRGFDTEAFF,TGTGCCAGCAACAGGGGTTTTGACACTGAAGCTTTCTTT,TRBD1,TRBV6-1,13,TRBJ1-1,hyperexpanded
CASSFSGTGELFF,TGTGCCAGCAGCTTTTCAGGCACCGGGGAGCTGTTTTTT,.,TRBV7-3,13,TRBJ2-2,.
CASHRGADNEQFF,TGTGCCAGCCATCGGGGGGCTGACAATGAGCAGTTCTTC,.,TRBV6-1,13,TRBJ2-1,.
CASSRQGGGYEQYF,TGTGCCAGCAGCCGACAGGGTGGGGGCTACGAGCAGTACTTC,TRBD1,TRBV12-3/TRBV12-4,14,TRBJ2-7,.
CASSPGTGVWYEQFF,TGTGCCAGCAGTCCCGGGACAGGGGTCTGGTATGAGCAGTTCTTC,TRBD1,TRBV12-3/TRBV12-4,15,TRBJ2-1,once
CASSYSAGTSGRTDTQYF,TGCGCCAGCAGCTATAGCGCCGGGACTAGCGGACGCACAGATACGCAGTATTTT,TRBD2,TRBV4-1,18,TRBJ2-3,.
CASSWRTSGGGTYNEQFF,TGTGCCAGCAGCTGGAGGACTAGCGGGGGGGGTACGTACAATGAGCAGTTCTTC,TRBD2,TRBV7-2,18,TRBJ2-1,.
CASSSGPGSYNEQFF,TGTGCCAGCAGTTCAGGGCCCGGGTCCTACAATGAGCAGTTCTTC,.,TRBV27,15,TRBJ2-1,large
CASSLGGTLGETQYF,TGTGCCAGCAGCTTAGGCGGCACTTTAGGAGAGACCCAGTACTTC,.,TRBV7-3,15,TRBJ2-5,.